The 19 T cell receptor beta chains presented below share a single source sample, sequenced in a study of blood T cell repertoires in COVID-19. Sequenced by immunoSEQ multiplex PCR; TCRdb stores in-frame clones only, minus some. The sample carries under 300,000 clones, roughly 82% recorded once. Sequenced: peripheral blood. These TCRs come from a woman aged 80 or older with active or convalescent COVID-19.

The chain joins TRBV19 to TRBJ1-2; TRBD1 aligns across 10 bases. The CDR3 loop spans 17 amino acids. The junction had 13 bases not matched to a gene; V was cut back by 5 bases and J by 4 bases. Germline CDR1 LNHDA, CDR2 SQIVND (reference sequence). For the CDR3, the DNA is TGTGCCAGTAGTGTTCCGGGACAGGGGCTAAGGGTCTATGGCTACACCTTC. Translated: CASSVPGQGLRVYGYTF.

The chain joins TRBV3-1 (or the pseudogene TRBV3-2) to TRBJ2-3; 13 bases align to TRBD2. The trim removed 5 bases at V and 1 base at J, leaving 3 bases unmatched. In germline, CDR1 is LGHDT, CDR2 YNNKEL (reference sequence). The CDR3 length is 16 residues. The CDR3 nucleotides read TGTGCCAGCAGCTACGGACTAGCGGGGGGCACAGATACGCAGTATTTT. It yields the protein CASSYGLAGGTDTQYF.

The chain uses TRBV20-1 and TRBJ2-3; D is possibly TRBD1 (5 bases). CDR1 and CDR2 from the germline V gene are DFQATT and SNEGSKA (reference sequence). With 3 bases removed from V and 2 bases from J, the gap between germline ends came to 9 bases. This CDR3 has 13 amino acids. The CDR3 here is CSASTGNTDTQYF. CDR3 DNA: TGCAGTGCTAGTACAGGAAACACAGATACGCAGTATTTT.

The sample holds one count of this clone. This CDR3 is CATRNRDRNTEAFF. CDR3 in DNA: TGTGCCACCCGAAATAGGGACAGGAACACTGAAGCTTTCTTT. V gene TRBV10-3 combines with J gene TRBJ1-1; 7 bases line up with TRBD1. With 10 bases clipped from V and 1 base from J, the junction kept 9 bases outside the gene matches. This CDR3 has 14 residues. Germline assignment: CDR1 ENHRY and CDR2 SYGVKD.

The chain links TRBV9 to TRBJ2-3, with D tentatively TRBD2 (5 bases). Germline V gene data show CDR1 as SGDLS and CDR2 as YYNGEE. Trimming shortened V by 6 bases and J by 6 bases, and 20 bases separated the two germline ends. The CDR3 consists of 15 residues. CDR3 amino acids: CASTQGLYNGDTQYF. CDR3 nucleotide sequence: TGTGCCAGCACCCAAGGACTCTACAATGGGGATACGCAGTATTTT.

CDR3 amino acids: CASSLWGRPLETQYF. The DNA for the CDR3 is TGTGCCAGCAGCTTGTGGGGCCGACCCCTGGAGACCCAGTACTTC. The V call is TRBV5-6, the J call TRBJ2-5, with D maybe TRBD1 (5 bases). This CDR3 contains 15 residues. Per germline, CDR1 SGHDT and CDR2 YYEEEE. V was cut by 1 base and J by 5 bases, with 15 bases left in between. The whole variable domain, remainder taken from reference TRBV5-6 and TRBJ2-5, is DAGVTQSPTHLIKTRGQQVTLRCSPKSGHDTVSWYQQALGQGPQFIFQYYEEEERQRGNFPDRFSGHQFPNYSSELNVNALLLGDSALYLCASSLWGRPLETQYFGPGTRLLVL.

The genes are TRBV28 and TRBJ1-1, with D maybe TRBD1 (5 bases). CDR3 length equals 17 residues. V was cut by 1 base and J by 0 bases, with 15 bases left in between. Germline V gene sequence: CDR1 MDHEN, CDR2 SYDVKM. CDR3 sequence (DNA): TGTGCCAGCAGTTTATATTGGGGACTTCTCATGAACACTGAAGCTTTCTTT. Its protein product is CASSLYWGLLMNTEAFF. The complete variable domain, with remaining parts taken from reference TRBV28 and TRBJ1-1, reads DVKVTQSSRYLVKRTGEKVFLECVQDMDHENMFWYRQDPGLGLRLIYFSYDVKMKEKGDIPEGYSVSREKKERFSLILESASTNQTSMYLCASSLYWGLLMNTEAFFGQGTRLTVV.

The CDR3 nucleotides are TGCGCCAGCAGCTTAGGGACTAGCGGGGGCGGGGAGACCCAGTACTTC. It is translated as CASSLGTSGGGETQYF. The chain recombines TRBV5-1 with TRBJ2-5, with 14 bases matching TRBD2. Per the germline V gene, CDR1 is SGHRS and CDR2 is YFSETQ. The CDR3 sequence is 16 residues long. The V and J ends lost 2 bases and 5 bases, in that order; junction bases with no gene match: 5. Full variable domain (remainder filled in from reference TRBV5-1 and TRBJ2-5): KAGVTQTPRYLIKTRGQQVTLSCSPISGHRSVSWYQQTPGQGLQFLFEYFSETQRNKGNFPGRFSGRQFSNSRSEMNVSTLELGDSALYLCASSLGTSGGGETQYFGPGTRLLVL.

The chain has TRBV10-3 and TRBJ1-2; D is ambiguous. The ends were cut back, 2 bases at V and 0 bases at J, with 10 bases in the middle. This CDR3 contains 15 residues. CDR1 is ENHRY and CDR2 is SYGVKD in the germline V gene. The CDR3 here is CAISEQRPTNYGYTF. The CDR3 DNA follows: TGTGCCATCAGTGAGCAGAGGCCTACTAACTATGGCTACACCTTC.

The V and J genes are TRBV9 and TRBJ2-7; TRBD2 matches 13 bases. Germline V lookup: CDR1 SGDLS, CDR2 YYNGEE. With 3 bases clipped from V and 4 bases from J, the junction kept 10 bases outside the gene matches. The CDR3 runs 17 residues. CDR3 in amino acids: CASSGGGLAGALYEQYF. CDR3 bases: TGTGCCAGCAGCGGGGGCGGACTAGCGGGAGCTCTGTACGAGCAGTACTTC.

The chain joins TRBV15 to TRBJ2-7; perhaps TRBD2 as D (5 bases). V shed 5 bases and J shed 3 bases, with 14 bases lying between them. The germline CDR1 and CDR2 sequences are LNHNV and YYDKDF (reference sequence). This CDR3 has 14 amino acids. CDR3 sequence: CATSPRAMNYEQYF. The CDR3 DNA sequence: TGTGCCACCAGCCCGCGGGCTATGAACTACGAGCAGTACTTC.

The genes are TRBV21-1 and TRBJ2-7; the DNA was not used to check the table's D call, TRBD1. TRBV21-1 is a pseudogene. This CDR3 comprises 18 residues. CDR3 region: CASSIWSEGTGWFYEQYF. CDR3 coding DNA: TGTGCCAGCAGCATATGGTCTGAGGGGACAGGGTGGTTCTACGAGCAGTACTTC.

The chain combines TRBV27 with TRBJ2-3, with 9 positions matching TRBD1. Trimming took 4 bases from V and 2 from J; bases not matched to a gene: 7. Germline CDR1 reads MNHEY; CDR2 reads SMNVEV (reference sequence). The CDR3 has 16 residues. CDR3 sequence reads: CASSYRQGDYTDTQYF. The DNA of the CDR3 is TGTGCCAGCAGTTACCGACAGGGGGATTACACAGATACGCAGTATTTT.

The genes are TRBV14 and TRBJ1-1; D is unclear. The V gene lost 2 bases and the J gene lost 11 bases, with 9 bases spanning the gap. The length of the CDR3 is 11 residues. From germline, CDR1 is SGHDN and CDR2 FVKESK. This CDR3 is CASSQYLTAFF. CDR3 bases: TGTGCCAGCAGCCAATACCTAACGGCTTTCTTT.

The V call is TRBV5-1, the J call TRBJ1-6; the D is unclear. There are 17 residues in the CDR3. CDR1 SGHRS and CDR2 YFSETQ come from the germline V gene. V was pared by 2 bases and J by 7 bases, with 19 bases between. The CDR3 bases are TGCGCCAGCAGCTTAGCCCCCAAACAGCTTAGGAATTCACCCCTCCACTTT. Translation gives CASSLAPKQLRNSPLHF.

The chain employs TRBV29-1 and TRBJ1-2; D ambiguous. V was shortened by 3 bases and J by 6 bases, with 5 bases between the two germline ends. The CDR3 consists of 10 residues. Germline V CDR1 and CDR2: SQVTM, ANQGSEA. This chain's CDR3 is CSVDPDGYTF. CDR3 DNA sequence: TGCAGCGTTGACCCGGATGGCTACACCTTC.

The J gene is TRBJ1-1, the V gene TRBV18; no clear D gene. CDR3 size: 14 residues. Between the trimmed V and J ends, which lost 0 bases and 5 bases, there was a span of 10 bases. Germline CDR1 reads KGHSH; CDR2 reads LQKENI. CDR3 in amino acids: CASSPPNGITEAFF. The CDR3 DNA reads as TGTGCCAGCTCACCACCGAACGGTATAACTGAAGCTTTCTTT.

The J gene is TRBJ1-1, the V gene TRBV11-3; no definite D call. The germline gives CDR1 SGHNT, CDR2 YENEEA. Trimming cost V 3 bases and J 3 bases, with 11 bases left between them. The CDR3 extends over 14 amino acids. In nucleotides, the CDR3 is TGTGCCAGCAGCTTCCAGGCTGAAGACACTGAAGCTTTCTTT. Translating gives CASSFQAEDTEAFF.

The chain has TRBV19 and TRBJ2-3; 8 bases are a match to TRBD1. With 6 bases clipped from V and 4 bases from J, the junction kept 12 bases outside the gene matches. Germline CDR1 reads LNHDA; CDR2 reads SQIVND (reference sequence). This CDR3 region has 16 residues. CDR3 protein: CASSQFDRGFPDTQYF. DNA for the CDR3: TGTGCCAGTAGCCAGTTCGACAGGGGCTTCCCAGATACGCAGTATTTT.